A single sample gave rise to the 20 T cell receptor beta chains below, sequenced in a study of OX40 agonist ivuxolimab in advanced cancers. Assay: immunoSEQ multiplex PCR; the TCRdb copy retains only in-frame clones and omits some. The sample shows 75,000 to 95,000 clones, roughly four fifths of them seen only once. Sequences were derived from CD4+ or CD8+ T cells sorted from blood, sampled in a trial of the OX40 agonist ivuxolimab. These receptors all come from an adult with an advanced solid tumor such as melanoma, head and neck, liver or kidney cancer.

This chain links TRBV11-2 with TRBJ2-7; no clear D. The V end lost 3 bases, the J end lost 3 bases, and 3 bases lay between the germline ends. Germline CDR1 and CDR2: SGHAT and FQNNGV. The CDR3 consists of 11 residues. CDR3 DNA: TGTGCCAGCAGCTTTTTCTACGAGCAGTACTTC. This translates into CASSFFYEQYF. The full variable domain, completed using reference TRBV11-2 and TRBJ2-7, is EAGVAQSPRYKIIEKRQSVAFWCNPISGHATLYWYQQILGQGPKLLIQFQNNGVVDDSQLPKDRFSAERLKGVDSTLKIQPAKLEDSAVYLCASSFFYEQYFGPGTRLTVT.

The chain recombines TRBV7-6 with TRBJ2-3, with a weak D call TRBD1 (6 bases). This CDR3 has 16 amino acids. V lost 2 bases and J lost 2, with 14 bases in between. CDR1 and CDR2 from the germline V gene are SGHVS and FNYEAQ. The CDR3 DNA sequence: TGTGCCAGCAGCTTACGTACAGGGCCCATCACAGATACGCAGTATTTT. This translates into CASSLRTGPITDTQYF.

The V and J genes are TRBV2 and TRBJ2-5, with unresolved D. This CDR3 spans 12 amino acids. The germline CDR1 and CDR2 sequences are SNHLY and FYNNEI. Trimming removed 5 bases at V and 5 bases at J, with 9 bases between. The CDR3 reads CASSTDWETQYF. The CDR3 nucleotides read TGTGCCAGCAGTACGGATTGGGAGACCCAGTACTTC.

The gene calls are TRBV5-1 and TRBJ2-5; 8 bases match TRBD2. Germline V gives CDR1 SGHRS, CDR2 YFSETQ. CDR3 length: 13 residues. V shed 2 bases and J 4 bases; nucleotides not matched to a gene: 1. In DNA form, the CDR3 reads TGCGCCAGCAGCTTTAGCGGGGCAGAGACCCAGTACTTC. Amino acids: CASSFSGAETQYF.

This chain connects TRBV5-1 to TRBJ1-4; D call uncertain. The V gene lost 4 bases and the J gene lost 5 bases, with 12 bases spanning the gap. The germline V gene encodes CDR1 SGHRS and CDR2 YFSETQ. The CDR3 is made up of 14 amino acids. The CDR3 region is CASSRLDGNEKLFF. The DNA of the CDR3 is TGCGCCAGCAGCCGCCTGGACGGGAATGAAAAACTGTTTTTT.

This chain connects TRBV28 to TRBJ2-1; 9 nucleotides align to TRBD2. CDR1 MDHEN and CDR2 SYDVKM come from the germline V gene. V lost 11 bases, J lost 7 bases, and 12 bases stayed unmatched. This CDR3 contains 14 residues. The CDR3 DNA reads TGTGCCGGGAAGGGCGGGGGGGCTAGGAATGAGCAGTTCTTC. It codes for CAGKGGGARNEQFF.

The chain employs TRBV28 and TRBJ1-5; no reliable D call. Between the trimmed V and J ends, which lost 6 bases and 7 bases, there was a span of 10 bases. The germline V gene has CDR1 MDHEN and CDR2 SYDVKM. CDR3 size: 12 residues. In nucleotides, the CDR3 is TGTGCCAGCAGAGGCGGGAGGCAGCCCCAGCATTTT. Translation gives CASRGGRQPQHF.

The chain uses TRBV7-9 and TRBJ1-3; D is uncertain. The CDR3 spans 14 residues. Germline CDR1 and CDR2: SEHNR and FQNEAQ (reference sequence). V lost 4 bases and J 4 bases, leaving 11 bases between the germline ends. This CDR3 reads CASSYRDPGNTIYF. The CDR3 DNA is TGTGCCAGCAGCTACCGGGATCCCGGAAACACCATATATTTT.

The chain links TRBV23-1 to TRBJ2-7; D call uncertain. TRBV23-1 is known as an ORF, though its function is uncertain. Trimming cost V 0 bases and J 3 bases, with 15 bases left between them. The CDR3 totals 16 residues. CDR3 coding DNA: TGCGCCAGCAGTCAATCGTCCGGGCGACACAGCTACGAGCAGTACTTC. Amino acids: CASSQSSGRHSYEQYF.

V usage is TRBV11-2 and J usage is TRBJ2-7; no reliable D call. The CDR3 covers 14 residues. Trimming took off 3 bases at V and 3 bases at J, with 12 bases between the two ends. From germline, CDR1 is SGHAT and CDR2 FQNNGV. CDR3 amino acids: CASSFTPGDYEQYF. Here the CDR3 DNA reads TGTGCCAGCAGCTTCACCCCAGGAGACTACGAGCAGTACTTC.

V usage is TRBV7-3 and J usage is TRBJ2-2; 7 nucleotides align to TRBD2. The V and J ends lost 8 bases and 5 bases, in that order; junction bases with no gene match: 5. Germline assignment: CDR1 SGHTA and CDR2 FQGTGA. The CDR3 is 13 residues long. The CDR3 nucleotides are TGTGCCAGCGGTCGGGGGGATACCGGGGAGCTGTTTTTT. Translation: CASGRGDTGELFF. Full variable domain (outside the CDR3, taken from reference TRBV7-3 and TRBJ2-2): GAGVSQTPSNKVTEKGKYVELRCDPISGHTALYWYRQSLGQGPEFLIYFQGTGAADDSGLPNDRFFAVRPEGSVSTLKIQRTERGDSAVYLCASGRGDTGELFFGEGSRLTVL.

The chain has TRBV19 and TRBJ1-4; unclear D gene. Germline V gives CDR1 LNHDA, CDR2 SQIVND (reference sequence). The CDR3 is 16 residues long. V lost 7 bases, J lost 0 bases, and 15 bases lay in between. The CDR3 region has the DNA TGTGCCAGTACCCCAAACGGACGTGCAACTAATGAAAAACTGTTTTTT. This encodes CASTPNGRATNEKLFF. Looking up the rest from reference TRBV19 and TRBJ1-4 gives the full variable domain: DGGITQSPKYLFRKEGQNVTLSCEQNLNHDAMYWYRQDPGQGLRLIYYSQIVNDFQKGDIAEGYSVSREKKESFPLTVTSAQKNPTAFYLCASTPNGRATNEKLFFGSGTQLSVL.

The V gene is TRBV23-1, the J gene TRBJ1-3, with no clear D. TRBV23-1 is treated as an ORF (open reading frame) with a function not yet certain. V lost 3 bases and J 8 bases, leaving 14 bases between the germline ends. The CDR3 sequence is 14 residues long. The CDR3 spells CASSHRGGPDTIYF. The CDR3 DNA is TGCGCCAGCAGTCACCGAGGAGGTCCGGACACCATATATTTT.

V gene TRBV2 combines with J gene TRBJ2-3, with 8 nucleotides matching TRBD1. Germline-derived CDR1 and CDR2 are SNHLY and FYNNEI. The CDR3 loop spans 14 amino acids. V dropped 9 bases and J dropped 4; count of bases not matched to a gene: 9. The DNA for the CDR3 is TGTGCCAGTAGGGGACAGGCCACCCCAGATACGCAGTATTTT. It translates to CASRGQATPDTQYF.

This chain links TRBV29-1 with TRBJ2-2; no clear D gene. This CDR3 spans 14 amino acids. CDR1 and CDR2 from the germline V gene are SQVTM and ANQGSEA. V was clipped by 7 bases and J by 0 bases, with 12 bases between them. The CDR3 sequence is CSARWLSNTGELFF. CDR3 in DNA: TGCAGCGCCCGTTGGTTGTCGAACACCGGGGAGCTGTTTTTT.

This chain joins TRBV7-6 and TRBJ2-2; 10 bases are shared with TRBD2. CDR1 is SGHVS, CDR2 FNYEAQ, per germline. Trimming cost V 5 bases and J 7 bases; bases outside gene matches: 10. This CDR3 is 16 amino acids long. The CDR3 protein is CASSPGTSVIGGELFF. DNA for the CDR3: TGTGCCAGCAGCCCGGGGACTAGCGTCATTGGCGGGGAGCTGTTTTTT. Full variable domain (missing parts from reference TRBV7-6 and TRBJ2-2): GAGVSQSPRYKVTKRGQDVALRCDPISGHVSLYWYRQALGQGPEFLTYFNYEAQQDKSGLPNDRFSAERPEGSISTLTIQRTEQRDSAMYRCASSPGTSVIGGELFFGEGSRLTVL.

This clone was found a few times. The chain recombines TRBV7-2 with TRBJ2-7; 12 bases agree with TRBD2. The CDR3 totals 16 residues. Per the germline V gene, CDR1 is SGHTA and CDR2 is FQGNSA. V was clipped by 5 bases and J by 7 bases; unmatched bases: 12. CDR3: CASSPDRLAGGREQYF. The CDR3 DNA is TGTGCCAGCAGCCCAGACCGCCTAGCGGGGGGGCGAGAGCAGTACTTC. The variable domain in full, completed from reference TRBV7-2 and TRBJ2-7, reads GAGVSQSPSNKVTEKGKDVELRCDPISGHTALYWYRQSLGQGLEFLIYFQGNSAPDKSGLPSDRFSAERTGGSVSTLTIQRTQQEDSAVYLCASSPDRLAGGREQYFGPGTRLTVT.

The V and J genes are TRBV15 and TRBJ1-1, with 8 bases that match TRBD1. Trimming cost V 1 base and J 1 base; bases outside gene matches: 2. The CDR3 sequence is 15 residues long. Germline V lookup: CDR1 LNHNV, CDR2 YYDKDF (reference sequence). The DNA of the CDR3 is TGTGCCACCAGCAGAGCCGGGACAGGGAACACTGAAGCTTTCTTT. Protein sequence: CATSRAGTGNTEAFF.

The chain is built from TRBV14 and TRBJ2-1, with D perhaps TRBD1 (6 bases). With 1 base removed from V and 3 bases from J, the gap between germline ends came to 13 bases. CDR3 length: 16 residues. Per the germline V gene, CDR1 is SGHDN and CDR2 is FVKESK. The DNA for the CDR3 is TGTGCCAGCAGCCAAGTAACAGGGACCTTCTACAATGAGCAGTTCTTC. Amino acid sequence: CASSQVTGTFYNEQFF. The complete variable domain, with remaining parts taken from reference TRBV14 and TRBJ2-1, reads EAGVTQFPSHSVIEKGQTVTLRCDPISGHDNLYWYRRVMGKEIKFLLHFVKESKQDESGMPNNRFLAERTGGTYSTLKVQPAELEDSGVYFCASSQVTGTFYNEQFFGPGTRLTVL.

The chain recombines TRBV2 with TRBJ1-1; D call uncertain. V gave up 7 bases and J gave up 2 bases, with 11 bases separating them. This CDR3 region has 13 residues. Per germline, CDR1 SNHLY and CDR2 FYNNEI. The CDR3 DNA reads TGTGCCAGCAAGTTGGCAGAAAACACTGAAGCTTTCTTT. Protein product: CASKLAENTEAFF.